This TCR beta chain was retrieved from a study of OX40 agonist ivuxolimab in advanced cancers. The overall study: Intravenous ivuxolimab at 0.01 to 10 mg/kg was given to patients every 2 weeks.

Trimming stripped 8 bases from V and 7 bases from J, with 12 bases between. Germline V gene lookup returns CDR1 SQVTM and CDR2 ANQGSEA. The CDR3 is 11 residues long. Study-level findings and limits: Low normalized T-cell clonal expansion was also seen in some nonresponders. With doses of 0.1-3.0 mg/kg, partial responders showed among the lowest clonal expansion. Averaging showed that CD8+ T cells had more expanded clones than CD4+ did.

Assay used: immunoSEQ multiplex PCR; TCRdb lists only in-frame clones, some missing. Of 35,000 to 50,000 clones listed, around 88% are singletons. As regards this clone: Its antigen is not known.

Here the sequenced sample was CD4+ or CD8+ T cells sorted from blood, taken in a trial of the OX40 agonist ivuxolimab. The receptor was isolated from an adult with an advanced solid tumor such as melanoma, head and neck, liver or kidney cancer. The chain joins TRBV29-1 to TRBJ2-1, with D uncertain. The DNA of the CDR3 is TGCAGCTGGCGGTTGAAAAATGAGCAGTTCTTC. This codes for CSWRLKNEQFF.